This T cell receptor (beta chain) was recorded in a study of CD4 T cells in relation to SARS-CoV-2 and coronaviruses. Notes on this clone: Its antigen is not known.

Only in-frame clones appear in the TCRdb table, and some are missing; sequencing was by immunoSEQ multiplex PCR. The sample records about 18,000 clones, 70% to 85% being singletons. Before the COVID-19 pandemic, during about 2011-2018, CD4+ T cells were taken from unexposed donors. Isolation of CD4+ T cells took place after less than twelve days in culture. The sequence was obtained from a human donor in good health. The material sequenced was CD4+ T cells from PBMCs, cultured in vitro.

This chain's CDR3 is CASSQEGGGSIDEQYF. The CDR3 region has the DNA TGTGCCAGCAGCCAAGAGGGGGGCGGGAGTATCGACGAGCAGTACTTC. The chain uses TRBV4-2 and TRBJ2-7, with D possibly being TRBD2 (7 bases). Trimming shortened V by 0 bases and J by 5 bases, and 17 bases separated the two germline ends. The CDR3 is made up of 16 amino acids. Germline CDR1 reads LGHNA; CDR2 reads YNFKEQ.